This T cell receptor beta chain emerged from a study of identical twins. Study-wide points: Memory repertoires lacked the insertion deficit that abundant cord blood beta clonotypes showed. Cross-sectional statistical analysis, not tracking of the same donors, underpinned the conclusions. Among monozygotic twins, out-of-frame TCR alpha sharing exceeded what models predicted.

This clonotype was seen many times. What it binds is not known. Germline CDR1 is DFQATT and CDR2 is SNEGSKA (reference sequence). V shed 6 bases, J shed 6 bases, and the junction held 5 bases outside the gene matches. The CDR3 is made up of 12 amino acids. Each donor (without exception) was a healthy Caucasian. TCRdb called the 5' RACE reads again in MiXCR, with one record for every CDR3 protein. The sample shows some 500,000 distinct CDR3 sequences, around an eighth of them seen only once. A further study also used this sample, focusing on yellow fever vaccine responses in identical twins.

What was sequenced was CD4+ T cells sorted from blood. This sequence joins TRBV20-1 and TRBJ2-3, with 8 bases fitting TRBD2. The clonotype was recovered from a woman aged 18-29 years in good health. The CDR3: CSAAGGRDTQYF. In nucleotides, the CDR3 is TGCAGTGCCGCGGGGGGCCGGGATACGCAGTATTTT.